A single sample gave rise to the 25 T cell receptor beta chains below, sequenced in a study of T cells in Graves' hyperthyroidism and ophthalmopathy. Amplified regions were TCR beta CDR3 sequences from RNA transcripts. When the TCR CDR3 underwent first-round RT-PCR, the HTBI primer set was used. Using its own MiXCR run on the multiplex PCR reads, TCRdb lists one record per CDR3 protein. In the table there are around 400,000 distinct CDR3 sequences, 13% of which are singletons. The sequenced sample was blood. The receptors come from a woman younger than 30 with Graves' hyperthyroidism.

In this sample, this clonotype turned up many times. V is TRBV28 and J is TRBJ1-4, with 10 bases lining up with TRBD1. The germline V gene encodes CDR1 MDHEN and CDR2 SYDVKM. V was pared by 4 bases and J by 10 bases, with 3 bases of the junction left unmatched. The CDR3 loop spans 13 amino acids. For the CDR3, the DNA is TGTGCCAGCAGTTCCGACAGGGGGCTAAAACTGTTTTTT. It codes for CASSSDRGLKLFF.

The sample holds a few counts of this clonotype. The chain uses TRBV5-1 and TRBJ2-7, with 7 bases fitting TRBD1. The CDR3 extends over 16 amino acids. CDR1 is SGHRS, CDR2 YFSETQ, per germline. J gave up 1 base and V 3 bases, and 10 bases lay outside the gene matches. Written as DNA, the CDR3 is TGCGCCAGCAGCTCCTTCGGGACAGTCCTATCCTACGAGCAGTACTTC. This encodes CASSSFGTVLSYEQYF.

The J gene is TRBJ1-4, the V gene TRBV5-5; possibly TRBD1 for D (5 bases). The CDR3 sequence is 15 residues long. V lost 3 bases to trimming and J lost 8 bases, with 17 bases between them. From germline, CDR1 is SGHKS and CDR2 YYEKEE (reference sequence). The CDR3 loop is CASSSMGQGREKLFF. The CDR3 DNA is TGTGCCAGCAGCTCTATGGGTCAGGGAAGGGAAAAACTGTTTTTT.

Of note for this clonotype: A much larger clone differs from this one at a single base, so this may be a read error. CDR3 protein: CAGSLTHGSTYEQYF. The CDR3 nucleotides read TGTGCCGGCAGCCTCACCCACGGGAGCACCTACGAGCAGTACTTC. The chain is built from TRBV3-1 and TRBJ2-7; D perhaps matches TRBD2 (6 bases). CDR1 is LGHDT, CDR2 YNNKEL, per germline (reference sequence). The length of the CDR3 is 15 residues.

Ten or more counts support this clonotype. The chain combines TRBV5-1 with TRBJ2-4; the D is unclear. Germline V gives CDR1 SGHRS, CDR2 YFSETQ. Trimming took 2 bases from V and 0 from J, leaving 12 bases between them. The CDR3 contains 16 residues. The CDR3 loop reads CASSLGAGSAKNIQYF. CDR3 nucleotides: TGCGCCAGCAGCTTAGGCGCTGGGTCAGCCAAAAACATTCAGTACTTC.

CDR3 region: CASSEGLYSNQPQHF. The CDR3 DNA sequence: TGTGCCAGCAGTGAGGGGCTCTATAGCAATCAGCCCCAGCATTTT. This chain connects TRBV12-3 or TRBV12-4 to TRBJ1-5, with TRBD1 as a possible D gene (5 bases). The ends were cut back, 5 bases at V and 0 bases at J, with 11 bases in the middle. The CDR3 is made up of 15 amino acids.

Concerning this clonotype itself: A much larger clonotype is one base distant, so this may be a read error. V gene TRBV29-1 combines with J gene TRBJ2-1; D gene unclear. The end of the DNA fits TRBJ2-7 better, so the J call may be wrong. The CDR3 length is 14 residues. Looked up from germline, CDR1 is SQVTM and CDR2 is ANQGSEA. The CDR3 here is CSVLDFSSYNEQYF. The CDR3 nucleotides are TGCAGCGTCCTCGATTTTAGCTCCTACAATGAGCAGTACTTC.

A remark on this clonotype: This may arise from a read error, as a much more abundant clone is one base away. It is likely a read error, because the conserved phenylalanine at the end of the CDR3 is missing. V gene TRBV13 combines with J gene TRBJ2-3; D might be TRBD2 (5 bases). This CDR3 has 17 residues. Between the trimmed V and J ends, which lost 4 bases and 0 bases, there was a span of 17 bases. The germline gives CDR1 PRHDT, CDR2 FYEKMQ (reference sequence). CDR3 region: CASSSWTGLISTDTQYS. CDR3 DNA sequence: TGTGCCAGCAGCTCCTGGACTGGCCTCATTAGCACAGATACGCAGTATTCT.

This clonotype was seen ten or more times. The genes are TRBV20-1 and TRBJ1-6, with 8 nucleotides matching TRBD1. CDR3 length: 16 residues. Germline-derived CDR1 and CDR2 are DFQATT and SNEGSKA (reference sequence). The V and J ends lost 2 bases and 0 bases, in that order; junction bases with no gene match: 3. CDR3 nucleotides: TGCAGTGCTAGACCAGGGGGCAGCTCCTATAATTCACCCCTCCACTTT. It is translated as CSARPGGSSYNSPLHF.

This clonotype has more than one count but fewer than ten. V gene TRBV14 combines with J gene TRBJ1-4; 8 bases match TRBD1. Germline V CDR1 and CDR2: SGHDN, FVKESK. V shed 2 bases and J 8 bases; nucleotides not matched to a gene: 7. The CDR3 runs 15 residues. The CDR3 bases are TGTGCCAGCAGCCAAACAGGGGGTAGAGGAGAAAAACTGTTTTTT. Its translation is CASSQTGGRGEKLFF.

V and J are TRBV11-2 and TRBJ2-2; unclear D gene. This CDR3 contains 15 residues. V lost 0 bases to trimming and J lost 7 bases, with 12 bases between them. Germline V lookup: CDR1 SGHAT, CDR2 FQNNGV. The DNA for the CDR3 is TGTGCCAGCAGCTTAGAGCCGGGCTATCTCGGGGAGCTGTTTTTT. Translated: CASSLEPGYLGELFF.

In its sample, this clonotype was seen many times. V and J are TRBV6-1 and TRBJ1-4; D not certain. Per germline, CDR1 MNHNS and CDR2 SASEGT. This CDR3 is 15 amino acids long. V was shortened by 4 bases and J by 0 bases, with 9 bases between the two germline ends. For the CDR3, the DNA is TGTGCCAGCAGTGGGGTTCCTGCAACTAATGAAAAACTGTTTTTT. Amino acid sequence: CASSGVPATNEKLFF.

The gene calls are TRBV6-1 and TRBJ1-1; 7 bases agree with TRBD1. V lost 5 bases to trimming and J lost 1 base; unmatched junction nucleotides: 13. Germline-derived CDR1 and CDR2 are MNHNS and SASEGT. The CDR3 length is 17 residues. DNA of the CDR3: TGTGCCAGCAGTAGGGGGACAGCTGCCTCACCGAACACTGAAGCTTTCTTT. Translating gives CASSRGTAASPNTEAFF.

This clonotype was counted ten times or more. As DNA, the CDR3 is TGCAGTGCTAGTTCTAGCGGGGCGAACACCGGGGAGCTGTTTTTT. Translating it yields CSASSSGANTGELFF. The J gene is TRBJ2-2, the V gene TRBV20-1; the match to TRBD2 covers 9 bases. Germline CDR1 DFQATT, CDR2 SNEGSKA (reference sequence). The CDR3 totals 15 residues. V was pared by 3 bases and J by 0 bases, with 2 bases of the junction left unmatched.

This clonotype was picked up many times. This chain links TRBV27 with TRBJ1-6; 10 positions match TRBD1. Looked up from germline, CDR1 is MNHEY and CDR2 is SMNVEV (reference sequence). This CDR3 spans 15 amino acids. V lost 7 bases to trimming and J lost 14 bases; unmatched junction nucleotides: 14. CDR3 DNA: TGTGCCAGCACCCCGAGGGGACAGGGGTTCAAAGCCCTCCACTTT. This sequence encodes CASTPRGQGFKALHF.

V is TRBV5-5 and J is TRBJ2-1; D may be TRBD1 (6 bases). CDR3 size: 17 residues. The V gene lost 0 bases and the J gene lost 8 bases, with 21 bases spanning the gap. Germline values: CDR1 SGHKS, CDR2 YYEKEE (reference sequence). CDR3 DNA sequence: TGTGCCAGCAGCTTGGCTTCGGCAGGACGGGCAGGGGATGAGCAGTTCTTC. Translation: CASSLASAGRAGDEQFF.

This clonotype was detected a few times. The V gene is TRBV2, the J gene TRBJ2-5, with unresolved D. From germline, CDR1 is SNHLY and CDR2 FYNNEI. The CDR3 extends over 11 amino acids. Trimming took 3 bases from V and 7 from J, leaving 6 bases between them. CDR3: CASSEPGTQYF. The CDR3 DNA is TGTGCCAGCAGTGAGCCGGGGACCCAGTACTTC.

The sample holds many counts of this clonotype. The chain employs TRBV6-2 or TRBV6-3 and TRBJ2-7; D is undetermined. From germline, CDR1 is MNHEY and CDR2 SVGEGT. The CDR3 is 14 amino acids. V lost 5 bases to trimming and J lost 1 base, with 12 bases between them. CDR3 protein: CASSPQFRSYEQYF. The CDR3 coding sequence is TGTGCCAGCAGTCCGCAGTTCAGGTCCTACGAGCAGTACTTC.

A remark on this clonotype: This clone may be a read error of a much larger clone one base away. The genes are TRBV28 and TRBJ2-3, with D possibly being TRBD1 (6 bases). The J call may not be correct, given that the DNA end is closer to TRBJ1-5. The CDR3 is made up of 15 amino acids. Germline CDR1 is MDHEN and CDR2 is SYDVKM. The CDR3 bases are TGTGCCAGCAGCCCAGGGACAACTAGCACAGATACGCAGCATTTT. Translated, it gives CASSPGTTSTDTQHF.

There are many counts of this clonotype. The CDR3 reads CASSLPRTGRPQPQHF. CDR3 coding DNA: TGTGCCAGCAGCTTACCCCGGACAGGGAGACCTCAGCCCCAGCATTTT. The rearrangement joins TRBV7-8 to TRBJ1-5; the match to TRBD1 covers 8 bases. V was clipped by 2 bases and J by 6 bases; unmatched bases: 9. Germline loops: CDR1 SGHVS, CDR2 FQNEAQ. This CDR3 is 16 amino acids long.

This chain connects TRBV7-8 to TRBJ2-5, with 8 bases that match TRBD2. After removal of 2 bases from V and 2 bases from J, the junction contained 7 bases not matched to a gene. CDR3 length: 16 amino acids. The germline V gene encodes CDR1 SGHVS and CDR2 FQNEAQ. DNA for the CDR3: TGTGCCAGCAGCTTAAGTACGGCGGGAGGACAAGAGACCCAGTACTTC. It translates to CASSLSTAGGQETQYF. The variable domain in full, with the rest retrieved from reference TRBV7-8 and TRBJ2-5, is GAGVSQSPRYKVAKRGQDVALRCDPISGHVSLFWYQQALGQGPEFLTYFQNEAQLDKSGLPSDRFFAERPEGSVSTLKIQRTQQEDSAVYLCASSLSTAGGQETQYFGPGTRLLVL.

This clonotype has at least ten counts. The chain carries TRBV10-3 and TRBJ2-7; 7 bases are shared with TRBD2. CDR3 length equals 11 residues. The germline CDR1 and CDR2 sequences are ENHRY and SYGVKD. V dropped 11 bases and J dropped 3; count of bases not matched to a gene: 4. CDR3 sequence reads: CASGGGYEQYF. CDR3 coding DNA: TGTGCCTCAGGCGGGGGCTACGAGCAGTACTTC.

This clonotype was recorded many times. V gene TRBV2 combines with J gene TRBJ2-1; 8 positions agree with TRBD2. The CDR3 has 16 amino acids. The V gene's germline CDR1 is SNHLY and CDR2 FYNNEI. The ends lost 0 bases at V and 5 bases at J; junction bases unmatched: 6. The CDR3 coding sequence is TGTGCCAGCAGTGAAGCGGTCGGGAGGGCCGACAATGAGCAGTTCTTC. This sequence encodes CASSEAVGRADNEQFF. The full variable domain, its missing parts supplied by reference TRBV2 and TRBJ2-1, is EPEVTQTPSHQVTQMGQEVILRCVPISNHLYFYWYRQILGQKVEFLVSFYNNEISEKSEIFDDQFSVERPDGSNFTLKIRSTKLEDSAMYFCASSEAVGRADNEQFFGPGTRLTVL.

In this sample, this clonotype turned up once. The chain couples TRBV11-2 to TRBJ2-5; TRBD2 is a possible D gene (5 bases). This CDR3 contains 17 residues. Trimming took 1 base from V and 5 from J, leaving 20 bases between them. Germline V lookup: CDR1 SGHAT, CDR2 FQNNGV. CDR3 DNA: TGTGCCAGCAGCTTAGGTGCGTTGGGAGAAACGGAGGAGACCCAGTACTTC. Its protein is CASSLGALGETEETQYF.

This chain uses TRBV19 with TRBJ2-2; D gene uncertain. The germline V gene encodes CDR1 LNHDA and CDR2 SQIVND (reference sequence). The CDR3 has 12 amino acids. The germline V and J ends were trimmed by 5 bases and 3 bases, with 4 bases remaining between them. The CDR3 loop is CASSFHTGELFF. CDR3 coding DNA: TGTGCCAGTAGTTTTCACACCGGGGAGCTGTTTTTT.